The source of this T cell receptor beta chain is a study of T cell repertoires in cytomegalovirus infection. Each CDR3 protein is one row after TCRdb ran MiXCR on the reads. The data show about 530,000 distinct CDR3 sequences, approximately 25% seen once. Trimming removed 5 bases from V and 0 bases from J, with 13 bases in between. The CDR3 is made up of 15 amino acids. Germline V gene sequence: CDR1 MNHEY, CDR2 SVGEGT. This chain uses TRBV6-2 or TRBV6-3 with TRBJ1-1; the D is unclear. Input material: PBMCs. The origin of this receptor is a human donor in good health (CMV status not recorded). Some clones in this sample may be carry-over from other donors' samples. In DNA, the CDR3 is TGTGCCAGCAGTCGACCCCATGGGGTGAACACTGAAGCTTTCTTT. Translated, it gives CASSRPHGVNTEAFF.